These 23 T cell receptor beta chains were sequenced from one sample in a study of T cells in Graves' hyperthyroidism and ophthalmopathy. It was RNA transcripts that yielded the amplified TCR beta CDR3 regions. An initial round of RT-PCR targeting the TCR CDR3 relied on the HTBI primer set. Each CDR3 protein gets one entry after TCRdb re-called the multiplex PCR reads with MiXCR. Found here are hundreds of thousands of distinct CDR3 sequences, roughly 19% of them singletons; the top ten hold under 40%. The sample was blood. The receptor set was obtained from a man aged 50 to 59 with Graves' ophthalmopathy.

This clonotype was picked up a small number of times. J is TRBJ2-7 and V is TRBV19, with D tentatively TRBD1 or TRBD2 (5 bases each). V was pared by 4 bases and J by 3 bases, with 13 bases between. CDR3 length: 14 amino acids. Germline loops: CDR1 LNHDA, CDR2 SQIVND (reference sequence). CDR3 residues: CASSTGTGHYEQYF. In DNA form, the CDR3 reads TGTGCCAGTAGTACCGGGACGGGTCACTACGAGCAGTACTTC.

The chain has TRBV11-2 and TRBJ2-2; D remains ambiguous. The V end was cut by 1 base, the J end by 6 bases, with 6 bases between. CDR1 is SGHAT and CDR2 is FQNNGV in the germline V gene. The CDR3 runs to 13 residues. The CDR3 DNA is TGTGCCAGCAGCTTAGTTATCGCCGGGGAGCTGTTTTTT. The encoded protein is CASSLVIAGELFF.

This clonotype came up a few times. The CDR3 protein is CASSFLVGQIDEQYF. The DNA for the CDR3 is TGTGCCAGCAGCTTCCTGGTGGGACAGATCGACGAGCAGTACTTC. The chain is built from TRBV7-9 and TRBJ2-7; the match to TRBD1 covers 7 bases. Germline CDR1 reads SEHNR; CDR2 reads FQNEAQ (reference sequence). Unmatched junction bases numbered 10, after V lost 3 bases and J lost 5 bases. The length of the CDR3 is 15 residues. The full variable domain, completed using reference TRBV7-9 and TRBJ2-7, is DTGVSQNPRHKITKRGQNVTFRCDPISEHNRLYWYRQTLGQGPEFLTYFQNEAQLEKSRLLSDRFSAERPKGSFSTLEIQRTEQGDSAMYLCASSFLVGQIDEQYFGPGTRLTVT.

This clonotype was detected a few times. The chain couples TRBV7-2 to TRBJ2-3, with TRBD2 matching over 13 bases. CDR1 is SGHTA and CDR2 is FQGNSA in the germline V gene. J was trimmed by 4 bases and V by 0 bases; bases with no gene match: 1. The CDR3 consists of 16 residues. CDR3 coding DNA: TGTGCCAGCAGCTTAGCACTAGCGGGAGGGGCAGATACGCAGTATTTT. Protein sequence: CASSLALAGGADTQYF.

The chain employs TRBV28 and TRBJ2-1; TRBD2 matches at 7 bases. Germline V gene data show CDR1 as MDHEN and CDR2 as SYDVKM. This CDR3 is 15 amino acids long. The junction had 6 bases not matched to a gene; V was cut back by 2 bases and J by 5 bases. The CDR3 sequence is CASSLPSGINNEQFF. CDR3 nucleotides: TGTGCCAGCAGTTTACCCAGCGGGATAAACAATGAGCAGTTCTTC.

This clonotype was picked up many times. CDR3 protein: CASSQEAGDSVTYNEQFF. The DNA for the CDR3 is TGCGCCAGCAGCCAAGAAGCAGGCGATAGCGTAACCTACAATGAGCAGTTCTTC. The chain employs TRBV4-1 and TRBJ2-1; D is possibly TRBD2 (5 bases). Germline values: CDR1 MGHRA, CDR2 YSYEKL. The CDR3 covers 18 residues. V gave up 0 bases and J gave up 2 bases, with 17 bases separating them.

The table lists this clonotype with many counts. This chain's CDR3 is CSASPGTGTYEQYF. The CDR3 bases are TGCAGTGCTAGCCCCGGGACAGGGACCTACGAGCAGTACTTC. The rearrangement uses TRBV20-1 and TRBJ2-7; the match to TRBD1 covers 9 bases. This CDR3 is 14 amino acids long. Looked up from germline, CDR1 is DFQATT and CDR2 is SNEGSKA (reference sequence). Unmatched junction bases numbered 5, after V lost 3 bases and J lost 2 bases.

The V and J genes are TRBV7-2 and TRBJ2-1; D remains ambiguous. Germline V gives CDR1 SGHTA, CDR2 FQGNSA. Trimming cost V 0 bases and J 7 bases, with 7 bases left between them. This CDR3 is 13 amino acids long. Here the CDR3 reads CASSLAWGNEQFF. CDR3 nucleotide sequence: TGTGCCAGCAGCTTAGCGTGGGGAAATGAGCAGTTCTTC. The full variable domain, rest sourced from reference TRBV7-2 and TRBJ2-1, is GAGVSQSPSNKVTEKGKDVELRCDPISGHTALYWYRQSLGQGLEFLIYFQGNSAPDKSGLPSDRFSAERTGGSVSTLTIQRTQQEDSAVYLCASSLAWGNEQFFGPGTRLTVL.

The chain employs TRBV5-1 and TRBJ2-1; no clear D gene. Trimming pared 0 bases from V and 6 bases from J, leaving 10 bases between. There are 14 residues in the CDR3. Germline V gene sequence: CDR1 SGHRS, CDR2 YFSETQ. The CDR3: CASSLAQPTNEQFF. In DNA form, the CDR3 reads TGCGCCAGCAGCTTGGCCCAACCGACCAATGAGCAGTTCTTC.

This chain uses TRBV24-1 with TRBJ1-2; 7 nucleotides align to TRBD1. This CDR3 region has 14 residues. Per the germline V gene, CDR1 is KGHDR and CDR2 is SFDVKD. V dropped 3 bases and J dropped 8; count of bases not matched to a gene: 8. CDR3 amino acids: CATSDPRDSGGYTF. For the CDR3, the DNA is TGTGCCACCAGTGATCCCCGGGACAGCGGGGGCTACACCTTC.

This clonotype was observed a few times. This rearrangement joins TRBV18 to TRBJ2-1; a possible D gene is TRBD2 (6 bases). CDR1 and CDR2 (germline): KGHSH, LQKENI. Trimming cost V 3 bases and J 0 bases, with 15 bases left between them. The CDR3 length is 17 residues. CDR3 sequence: CASSPYGGVSSYNEQFF. In DNA, the CDR3 is TGTGCCAGCTCACCGTATGGCGGGGTGAGCTCCTACAATGAGCAGTTCTTC.

This clonotype came up many times. This chain uses TRBV7-9 with TRBJ2-1, with D unclear. The ends were cut back, 4 bases at V and 8 bases at J, with 9 bases in the middle. This CDR3 contains 12 residues. The V gene's germline CDR1 is SEHNR and CDR2 FQNEAQ (reference sequence). CDR3 in DNA: TGTGCCAGCAGCTCCCGTTCCGATGAGCAGTTCTTC. Encoded protein: CASSSRSDEQFF.

In its sample, this clonotype was seen many times. The gene calls are TRBV7-9 and TRBJ2-2; D might be TRBD2 (5 bases). CDR3 length: 14 amino acids. V lost 7 bases, J lost 3 bases, and 12 bases lay in between. CDR1 and CDR2 from the germline V gene are SEHNR and FQNEAQ (reference sequence). The CDR3 DNA reads TGTGCCAGCACTATTAGCGCGGACACCGGGGAGCTGTTTTTT. As protein: CASTISADTGELFF.

This rearrangement joins TRBV11-2 to TRBJ2-1; 7 nucleotides match TRBD1. In germline, CDR1 is SGHAT, CDR2 FQNNGV. This CDR3 spans 15 amino acids. V shed 1 base, J shed 8 bases, and the junction held 8 bases outside the gene matches. The CDR3 sequence is CASSLAGRQGYEQFF. Written as DNA, the CDR3 is TGTGCCAGCAGCTTAGCGGGTAGACAGGGCTATGAGCAGTTCTTC.

The gene calls are TRBV5-1 and TRBJ2-7; 11 nucleotides line up with TRBD2. V gave up 4 bases and J gave up 4 bases; unmatched junction bases: 10. Looked up from germline, CDR1 is SGHRS and CDR2 is YFSETQ. The CDR3 spans 16 residues. The CDR3 spells CASSPETSGRGYEQYF. CDR3 nucleotides: TGCGCCAGCAGCCCAGAAACTAGCGGGAGAGGTTACGAGCAGTACTTC. Combining the CDR3 with reference TRBV5-1 and TRBJ2-7 gives the whole variable domain KAGVTQTPRYLIKTRGQQVTLSCSPISGHRSVSWYQQTPGQGLQFLFEYFSETQRNKGNFPGRFSGRQFSNSRSEMNVSTLELGDSALYLCASSPETSGRGYEQYFGPGTRLTVT.

Only a few counts were recorded for this clonotype. This chain links TRBV11-2 with TRBJ1-5, with D hard to call. CDR3 length: 14 amino acids. Germline V gives CDR1 SGHAT, CDR2 FQNNGV. Trimming left V 3 bases short and J 6 bases short, with 12 bases between. The DNA for the CDR3 is TGTGCCAGCAGCTTTTCGGGTCGGGCTCAGCCCCAGCATTTT. Its protein product is CASSFSGRAQPQHF.

The chain recombines TRBV4-1 with TRBJ1-2, with D possibly being TRBD1 (5 bases). The germline CDR1 and CDR2 sequences are MGHRA and YSYEKL. The length of the CDR3 is 17 residues. The V end lost 2 bases, the J end lost 2 bases, and 18 bases lay between the germline ends. This CDR3 reads CASSQKNRDQRNYGYTF. In nucleotides, the CDR3 is TGCGCCAGCAGCCAAAAGAACCGGGACCAAAGAAACTATGGCTACACCTTC.

The chain employs TRBV15 and TRBJ2-5; no reliable D call. There are 15 residues in the CDR3. The germline gives CDR1 LNHNV, CDR2 YYDKDF (reference sequence). The V and J ends lost 0 bases and 1 base respectively, with 9 bases between them. CDR3 loop: CATSRDPASQETQYF. DNA of the CDR3: TGTGCCACCAGCAGAGATCCAGCGAGCCAAGAGACCCAGTACTTC.

Worth noting for this clonotype: At one of its ends the junction is not consistent with the germline gene, which may arise from a read error. The V call is TRBV18, the J call TRBJ1-2; D is perhaps TRBD1 (5 bases). CDR1 KGHSH and CDR2 LQKENI come from the germline V gene. CDR3 size: 14 residues. In DNA form, the CDR3 reads TGTGCCGGCTCACCAGGGCAGGATAACTATGGCTACACCTTC. Its translation is CAGSPGQDNYGYTF.

This clonotype showed up just a few times. The V gene is TRBV10-3, the J gene TRBJ1-5; possible D gene TRBD1, 6 bases. V lost 3 bases to trimming and J lost 0 bases, with 9 bases between them. The length of the CDR3 is 15 residues. The germline CDR1 and CDR2 sequences are ENHRY and SYGVKD. CDR3 in DNA: TGTGCCATCAGTGAACAGGGATATAGCAATCAGCCCCAGCATTTT. It codes for CAISEQGYSNQPQHF.

The rearrangement uses TRBV7-9 and TRBJ2-5; the D gene is possibly TRBD1 (5 bases). V gave up 7 bases and J gave up 4 bases, with 10 bases separating them. Germline assignment: CDR1 SEHNR and CDR2 FQNEAQ (reference sequence). The CDR3 extends over 12 amino acids. The CDR3 DNA is TGTGCCAGCAATAGGGGATTAGAGACCCAGTACTTC. Translation gives CASNRGLETQYF.

Written as DNA, the CDR3 is TGTGCCAGCTCACCACCGAGGGGGTCCTACTCACCCCTCCACTTT. Its protein is CASSPPRGSYSPLHF. The chain has TRBV18 and TRBJ1-6, with a tentative D call TRBD1 (6 bases). Trimming left V 0 bases short and J 10 bases short, with 13 bases between. CDR1 and CDR2 from the germline V gene are KGHSH and LQKENI. This CDR3 has 15 residues. Full variable domain (outside the CDR3, taken from reference TRBV18 and TRBJ1-6): NAGVMQNPRHLVRRRGQEARLRCSPMKGHSHVYWYRQLPEEGLKFMVYLQKENIIDESGMPKERFSAEFPKEGPSILRIQQVVRGDSAAYFCASSPPRGSYSPLHFGNGTRLTVT.

This clonotype was picked up many times. The rearrangement links TRBV28 to TRBJ2-7; TRBD1 matches at 7 bases. Per germline, CDR1 MDHEN and CDR2 SYDVKM. Losses at the gene ends were 2 bases for V and 6 bases for J; bases not matched to a gene: 13. The CDR3 spans 16 residues. The CDR3 here is CASSLVLGQKDGEQYF. CDR3 in DNA: TGTGCCAGCAGTTTAGTATTGGGACAGAAGGACGGCGAGCAGTACTTC.